One sample yielded the 30 T cell receptor beta chains listed below, sequenced in a study of T cell responses to AZD1222 COVID-19 vaccine. TCRdb keeps only in-frame clones here, not all; method: immunoSEQ multiplex PCR. The sample carries 95,000 to 150,000 clones, 80% to 90% recorded once. The material was peripheral blood, obtained on day 0 of AZD1222 vaccination. The receptors were gathered from an adult in good health.

The chain recombines TRBV4-3 with TRBJ1-2; possibly TRBD1 for D (6 bases). The V gene's germline CDR1 is LGHNA and CDR2 YSLEER. V gave up 0 bases and J gave up 3 bases, with 17 bases separating them. The CDR3 is 17 residues long. The CDR3 DNA sequence: TGCGCCAGCAGCCAAGATAAACTGGGGGGGCGCGACTATGGCTACACCTTC. It is translated as CASSQDKLGGRDYGYTF.

This sequence joins TRBV7-2 and TRBJ1-1; D perhaps matches TRBD1 (6 bases). This CDR3 contains 13 residues. V was trimmed by 4 bases and J by 10 bases, leaving 16 bases between them. Germline V gives CDR1 SGHTA, CDR2 FQGNSA. CDR3 sequence reads: CASSYGGGVGAFF. Written as DNA, the CDR3 is TGTGCCAGCAGCTATGGGGGCGGAGTGGGAGCTTTCTTT.

V and J are TRBV7-9 and TRBJ1-2; maybe TRBD1 (5 bases). Germline V CDR1 and CDR2: SEHNR, FQNEAQ (reference sequence). Trimming took off 5 bases at V and 2 bases at J, with 12 bases between the two ends. The length of the CDR3 is 14 residues. CDR3 nucleotides: TGTGCCAGCAGCCAGGGACTACCGAACTATGGCTACACCTTC. Protein: CASSQGLPNYGYTF.

This clone occurred once. The same CDR3 arises from other DNA sequences in this sample as well. The chain is built from TRBV18 and TRBJ2-5; D is uncertain. The V gene's germline CDR1 is KGHSH and CDR2 LQKENI. The CDR3 has 12 residues. Trimming removed 3 bases from V and 0 bases from J, with 2 bases in between. Here the CDR3 reads CASSPYQETQYF. In nucleotides, the CDR3 is TGTGCCAGCTCACCGTACCAAGAGACCCAGTACTTC.

The rearrangement links TRBV5-6 to TRBJ1-6, with a weak D call TRBD1 (6 bases). The V end was cut by 3 bases, the J end by 7 bases, with 14 bases between. CDR3 length: 15 amino acids. Germline values: CDR1 SGHDT, CDR2 YYEEEE. Here the CDR3 reads CASSSAGGRNSPLHF. Here the CDR3 DNA reads TGTGCCAGCAGCTCAGCCGGGGGCAGAAATTCACCCCTCCACTTT.

The chain employs TRBV7-2 and TRBJ2-5; D is unresolved. The germline V gene encodes CDR1 SGHTA and CDR2 FQGNSA. The CDR3 consists of 13 residues. V lost 5 bases to trimming and J lost 1 base, with 8 bases between them. The CDR3 spells CASSRSTQETQYF. CDR3 nucleotide sequence: TGTGCCAGCAGCAGGTCCACCCAAGAGACCCAGTACTTC. Together with reference TRBV7-2 and TRBJ2-5, the CDR3 gives the full variable domain: GAGVSQSPSNKVTEKGKDVELRCDPISGHTALYWYRQSLGQGLEFLIYFQGNSAPDKSGLPSDRFSAERTGGSVSTLTIQRTQQEDSAVYLCASSRSTQETQYFGPGTRLLVL.

The chain links TRBV5-1 to TRBJ2-3; 9 bases line up with TRBD2. Germline V gene sequence: CDR1 SGHRS, CDR2 YFSETQ. V was pared by 6 bases and J by 4 bases, with 9 bases of the junction left unmatched. The CDR3 covers 15 residues. CDR3 amino acids: CASKVSAGGPDTQYF. The CDR3 DNA is TGCGCCAGCAAGGTTTCGGCGGGGGGGCCAGATACGCAGTATTTT.

CDR3 in amino acids: CASSENIQYF. The CDR3, as DNA: TGTGCCAGCAGTGAGAACATTCAGTACTTC. V usage is TRBV2 and J usage is TRBJ2-4; no firm D call. Germline-derived CDR1 and CDR2 are SNHLY and FYNNEI. V was pared by 3 bases and J by 7 bases, with 1 base between. The CDR3 sequence is 10 residues long.

The V gene is TRBV30, the J gene TRBJ2-7, with 9 bases that match TRBD2. V was pared by 2 bases and J by 2 bases, with 4 bases of the junction left unmatched. The CDR3 has 14 amino acids. Germline assignment: CDR1 GTSNPN and CDR2 SVGIG (reference sequence). The CDR3 DNA follows: TGTGCCTGGAGTCTACTAGCGGGCCCCTACGAGCAGTACTTC. Amino acid sequence: CAWSLLAGPYEQYF.

The chain recombines TRBV5-1 with TRBJ1-6; D is perhaps TRBD1 (5 bases). Germline CDR1 is SGHRS and CDR2 is YFSETQ. The V end was cut by 0 bases, the J end by 8 bases, with 9 bases between. The CDR3 has 14 amino acids. The CDR3 DNA sequence: TGCGCCAGCAGCTTGGCCGGGACCGATTCACCCCTCCACTTT. Translating gives CASSLAGTDSPLHF.

About this clone itself: The junction departs from germline at one end; a sequencing error may be responsible. The chain recombines TRBV19 with TRBJ2-1, with 12 bases fitting TRBD2. Germline V CDR1 and CDR2: LNHDA, SQIVND (reference sequence). There are 13 residues in the CDR3. CDR3 region: CASTELAGGRRIF. In nucleotides, the CDR3 is TGTGCCAGTACCGAACTAGCGGGAGGCCGCAGGATCTTC.

The chain links TRBV28 to TRBJ1-5; maybe TRBD1 (6 bases). The germline CDR1 and CDR2 sequences are MDHEN and SYDVKM. V dropped 2 bases and J dropped 3 bases, with 14 bases sitting between them. The CDR3 is 16 amino acids. The CDR3 nucleotides read TGTGCCAGCAGTTTAACACCAGGGGAAATCAATCAGCCCCAGCATTTT. This gives the protein CASSLTPGEINQPQHF.

The V call is TRBV29-1, the J call TRBJ2-1, with TRBD1 as a possible D gene (6 bases). V was trimmed by 3 bases and J by 3 bases, leaving 12 bases between them. Germline loops: CDR1 SQVTM, CDR2 ANQGSEA. The CDR3 has 14 amino acids. CDR3 DNA sequence: TGCAGCGTTGATACAGGGCGAGACTACAATGAGCAGTTCTTC. It is translated as CSVDTGRDYNEQFF.

The V gene is TRBV30, the J gene TRBJ1-1; TRBD1 aligns across 7 bases. The CDR3 length is 13 residues. J was trimmed by 1 base and V by 5 bases; bases with no gene match: 4. Per germline, CDR1 GTSNPN and CDR2 SVGIG (reference sequence). The CDR3 spells CAWGGQPNTEAFF. The DNA of the CDR3 is TGTGCCTGGGGGGGACAGCCGAACACTGAAGCTTTCTTT.

This clone came up a few times. The chain combines TRBV6-5 with TRBJ1-6, with D possibly matching TRBD1 (6 bases). CDR1 MNHEY and CDR2 SVGAGI come from the germline V gene. The CDR3 covers 14 residues. The CDR3 protein is CASQGSSYNSPLHF. The CDR3 DNA follows: TGTGCTAGCCAGGGGAGCTCCTATAATTCACCCCTCCACTTT.

This clone was observed once. The chain uses TRBV2 and TRBJ2-2; D is ambiguous. Trimming removed 6 bases at V and 0 bases at J, with 14 bases between. Germline lookup yields CDR1 SNHLY and CDR2 FYNNEI. This CDR3 has 16 amino acids. In nucleotides, the CDR3 is TGTGCCAGCAGAAAGAGAGACGGCGCGAACACCGGGGAGCTGTTTTTT. Translation: CASRKRDGANTGELFF.

The chain links TRBV7-3 to TRBJ2-2; D may be TRBD1 (6 bases). This CDR3 has 14 residues. The germline V gene encodes CDR1 SGHTA and CDR2 FQGTGA. Trimming took 4 bases from V and 3 from J, leaving 9 bases between them. The CDR3 protein is CASSSYRDTGELFF. The CDR3 DNA sequence: TGTGCCAGCAGCTCGTACAGGGACACCGGGGAGCTGTTTTTT.

The chain uses TRBV3-1 (or the pseudogene TRBV3-2) and TRBJ1-1; no firm D call. The ends were cut back, 0 bases at V and 3 bases at J, with 11 bases in the middle. In germline, CDR1 is LGHDT, CDR2 YNNKEL (reference sequence). The CDR3 is 15 amino acids. The CDR3 nucleotides read TGTGCCAGCAGCCAAGAAAGACGTTGGTACACTGAAGCTTTCTTT. This sequence encodes CASSQERRWYTEAFF.

This clone occurred once. The chain employs TRBV2 and TRBJ2-7; a possible D gene is TRBD1 (6 bases). V was cut by 6 bases and J by 3 bases, with 21 bases left in between. Germline V lookup: CDR1 SNHLY, CDR2 FYNNEI. This CDR3 contains 16 residues. CDR3 coding DNA: TGTGCCAGCAGGGATACGGGGACATCCGGACGCTACGAGCAGTACTTC. Amino acids: CASRDTGTSGRYEQYF.

The V gene is TRBV5-4, the J gene TRBJ2-3, with TRBD2 matching 14 bases. The germline CDR1 and CDR2 sequences are SGHNT and YYREEE (reference sequence). The J segment lost 6 bases and the V segment lost 4 bases, leaving 4 bases of the junction unmatched. This CDR3 region has 15 residues. The CDR3 sequence: CASSPTSGRGDTQYF. CDR3 in DNA: TGTGCCAGCAGCCCGACTAGCGGGAGGGGTGATACGCAGTATTTT.

V is TRBV7-2 and J is TRBJ1-4; 7 bases are shared with TRBD1. CDR3 length: 16 amino acids. Looked up from germline, CDR1 is SGHTA and CDR2 is FQGNSA. The V segment lost 5 bases and the J segment 3 bases; nucleotides outside the gene matches: 9. The CDR3 is CASSRLPGQPNEKLFF. CDR3 in DNA: TGTGCCAGCAGCCGGCTCCCGGGACAGCCTAATGAAAAACTGTTTTTT.

V is TRBV5-1 and J is TRBJ2-7; 7 nucleotides match TRBD1. CDR1 SGHRS and CDR2 YFSETQ come from the germline V gene. Trimming removed 4 bases from V and 5 bases from J; junction bases left unmatched: 6. The CDR3 sequence is 13 residues long. The CDR3 protein is CASSQRTGNEQYF. The CDR3, as DNA: TGCGCCAGCAGCCAAAGGACAGGCAACGAGCAGTACTTC.

CDR3 sequence (DNA): TGTGCCAGCAGCCCCACCGGACATATAAATCAGCCCCAGCATTTT. Translating gives CASSPTGHINQPQHF. The chain combines TRBV27 with TRBJ1-5; possibly TRBD1 for D (5 bases). The CDR3 spans 15 residues. V was clipped by 6 bases and J by 4 bases, with 16 bases between them. Germline V gene sequence: CDR1 MNHEY, CDR2 SMNVEV (reference sequence).

The rearrangement uses TRBV2 and TRBJ1-2, with D maybe TRBD1 (5 bases). V was shortened by 3 bases and J by 6 bases, with 11 bases between the two germline ends. Per germline, CDR1 SNHLY and CDR2 FYNNEI. The CDR3 length is 13 residues. CDR3 bases: TGTGCCAGCAGTGACAGGGCGCTGGATGGCTACACCTTC. This translates into CASSDRALDGYTF.

The chain combines TRBV6-5 with TRBJ2-7; D not resolved. There are 14 residues in the CDR3. Trimming removed 2 bases at V and 6 bases at J, with 14 bases between. Germline V CDR1 and CDR2: MNHEY, SVGAGI. The CDR3 DNA reads as TGTGCCAGCAGTTACCCGGACCGACCGGGCGAGCAGTACTTC. It specifies CASSYPDRPGEQYF.

The chain carries TRBV28 and TRBJ2-7, with D tentatively TRBD1 (7 bases). CDR3 size: 16 residues. Germline-derived CDR1 and CDR2 are MDHEN and SYDVKM. V dropped 6 bases and J dropped 5 bases, with 23 bases sitting between them. The chain's CDR3 is CASRPTIRGAGHEQYF. For the CDR3, the DNA is TGTGCCAGCAGACCCACGATCAGGGGGGCCGGCCACGAGCAGTACTTC. Drawing the rest from reference TRBV28 and TRBJ2-7, the complete variable domain is DVKVTQSSRYLVKRTGEKVFLECVQDMDHENMFWYRQDPGLGLRLIYFSYDVKMKEKGDIPEGYSVSREKKERFSLILESASTNQTSMYLCASRPTIRGAGHEQYFGPGTRLTVT.

This chain connects TRBV6-5 to TRBJ2-7; 8 bases map to TRBD2. CDR3 length equals 16 residues. V gave up 2 bases and J gave up 0 bases; unmatched junction bases: 6. Germline assignment: CDR1 MNHEY and CDR2 SVGAGI. The CDR3 reads CASSYALAVSSYEQYF. Here the CDR3 DNA reads TGTGCCAGCAGTTACGCACTAGCGGTTAGCTCCTACGAGCAGTACTTC.

The gene calls are TRBV10-3 and TRBJ1-1; D unclear. This CDR3 comprises 12 residues. Trimming pared 5 bases from V and 5 bases from J, leaving 9 bases between. CDR1 is ENHRY and CDR2 is SYGVKD in the germline V gene. CDR3 DNA sequence: TGTGCCATCAGTTCGGTTATGACTGAAGCTTTCTTT. Its protein is CAISSVMTEAFF.

The chain carries TRBV20-1 and TRBJ2-3; no definite D call. V was pared by 6 bases and J by 6 bases, with 10 bases between. Germline assignment: CDR1 DFQATT and CDR2 SNEGSKA (reference sequence). This CDR3 is built from 11 residues. Written as DNA, the CDR3 is TGCAGTGCGAGGTCCCCCGATACGCAGTATTTT. Protein product: CSARSPDTQYF.

V gene TRBV20-1 combines with J gene TRBJ1-5; D is possibly TRBD1 (5 bases). The germline V gene encodes CDR1 DFQATT and CDR2 SNEGSKA (reference sequence). Trimming took off 3 bases at V and 4 bases at J, with 10 bases between the two ends. CDR3 length equals 13 residues. CDR3 protein: CSASNRPNQPQHF. CDR3 in DNA: TGCAGTGCTAGTAACAGGCCAAATCAGCCCCAGCATTTT.